This is a list of T cell receptor beta chains from one sample in a study of human T cells and chemical hapten exposure. Each CDR3 protein gets one entry after TCRdb re-called the RACE reads with MiXCR. The sample contains around 360,000 distinct CDR3 sequences, more than 5% of which appear only once. Specimen: whole blood, collected in connection with sensitization to the hapten diphenylcyclopropenone (DPC). These receptors were taken from a young woman with alopecia areata. Some clones in this sample may be carry-over from other donors' samples. Each CDR3 is given with its conserved first and last residue. The D gene is left open where the match is weak. Size tells how often a clone was seen (once, few, many) or the class of an expanded clone, and some rows leave it out.

NA	17	TRBJ2-2	few	TRBV7-9	TGTGCCAGCAGCTTACAAGTAACAGGCGATTTCACCGGGGAGCTGTTTTTT	CASSLQVTGDFTGELFF
NA	13	TRBJ1-2	many	TRBV3-1	TGTGCCAGCAGCCAAGCCGGGTCGGGTGGCTACACCTTC	CASSQAGSGGYTF
NA	15	TRBJ2-3	many	TRBV9	TGTGCCAGCAGCCTACTCGGCCTAAATACAGATACGCAGTATTTT	CASSLLGLNTDTQYF
NA	14	TRBJ1-4	many	TRBV7-9	TGTGCCAGCAGCTTGGCAGGGAACCCTAGGAAACTGTTTTTT	CASSLAGNPRKLFF
NA	15	TRBJ2-7	many	TRBV5-1	TGCGCCAGCAGCTTGGCCGGAATACAGAACTACGAGCAGTACTTC	CASSLAGIQNYEQYF
NA	18	TRBJ1-2	many	TRBV4-3	TGCGCCAGCAGCCAAGATGGGCCAGCTACCAGATTAACTGATGGCTACACCTTC	CASSQDGPATRLTDGYTF
NA	16	TRBJ1-5	many	TRBV12-3/TRBV12-4	TGTGCCAGCAGTTTACGAGACCGGGACCCCAATCAGCCCCAGCATTTT	CASSLRDRDPNQPQHF
NA	13	TRBJ2-7	NA	TRBV11-2	TGTGCCAGCAGCTTAGAACTACTTGACGAGCAGTACTTC	CASSLELLDEQYF
NA	15	TRBJ1-6	few	TRBV9	TGTGCCAGCAGCGTAGTTGGTTCTTTTAATTCACCCCTCCACTTT	CASSVVGSFNSPLHF
TRBD1	16	TRBJ2-2	few	TRBV5-1	TGCGCCAGCAGCTTGTCGACAGGGGGCAGCACCGGGGAGCTGTTTTTT	CASSLSTGGSTGELFF
NA	15	TRBJ1-2	few	TRBV20-1	TGCAGTGCTAATCCTGGGGCCCGCCTAAGCGATGGCTACACCTTC	CSANPGARLSDGYTF
NA	15	TRBJ2-7	many	TRBV6-5	TGTGCCAGCAGTTATGACAGGTCTTTGACCTACGAGCAGTACTTC	CASSYDRSLTYEQYF
TRBD1	13	TRBJ1-2	many	TRBV12-3/TRBV12-4	TGTGCCAGCAGAGGGACAGACTCATATGGCTACACCTTC	CASRGTDSYGYTF
NA	14	TRBJ2-1	many	TRBV20-1	TGCAGTGCCCTCACAGGGAGCTCCTACAATGAGCAGTTCTTC	CSALTGSSYNEQFF
NA	13	TRBJ1-5	few	TRBV12-3/TRBV12-4	TGTGCCAGCAGTCCCCAGGCCTATCAGCCCCAGCATTTT	CASSPQAYQPQHF
TRBD1	14	TRBJ1-1	NA	TRBV27	TGTGCCAGCAGTTTACTAGTGGGACAGGGAGAAGCTTTCTTT	CASSLLVGQGEAFF
NA	13	TRBJ1-3	many	TRBV12-5	TGTGCTAGTGGTCCCGGGACATGGAACACCATATATTTT	CASGPGTWNTIYF
TRBD2	15	TRBJ2-7	few	TRBV7-2	TGTGCCAGCAGCCCACTAGCGGGGGGGCCCTACGAGCAGTACTTC	CASSPLAGGPYEQYF
NA	15	TRBJ2-5	few	TRBV5-1	TGCGCCAGCAGCTTTAGTACAGAACCACAAGAGACCCAGTACTTC	CASSFSTEPQETQYF
NA	17	TRBJ2-1	NA	TRBV12-3/TRBV12-4	TGTGCCAGCAGTCTCCCGATAACGGGCCGCCCGGGTAATGAGCAGTTCTTC	CASSLPITGRPGNEQFF
NA	12	TRBJ2-7	NA	TRBV12-3/TRBV12-4	TGTGCCAGCAGTTTCCCGGGTTTGGGGCAGTACTTC	CASSFPGLGQYF
NA	15	TRBJ2-3	few	TRBV7-2	TGTGCCAGCAGCTTAGGCAGAGAGGGGGTCGGGGTGTGGTATTTT	CASSLGREGVGVWYF
NA	15	TRBJ2-5	NA	TRBV5-1	TGCGCCAGCAGCTTGGACCGACTAGGTGCAGAGACCCAGTACTTC	CASSLDRLGAETQYF
NA	16	TRBJ1-2	many	TRBV3-1	TGTGCCAGCAGCCCACAGGGTGGTGGGGGAAGATATGGCTACACCTTC	CASSPQGGGGRYGYTF
NA	16	TRBJ1-6	many	TRBV6-6	TGTGCCAGCATGGAGCGGGGGGCCCTATATATTTCACCCCTCCACTTT	CASMERGALYISPLHF
TRBD2	16	TRBJ2-1	many	TRBV4-1	TGCGCCAGCAGCCTTGCTGTAGCGGGGGCTCGGGGTGAGCAGTTCTTC	CASSLAVAGARGEQFF
NA	19	TRBJ1-6	NA	TRBV27	TGTGCCAGCAGTTTAAAGGGGGGGGCTACTATTTACCATAATTCACCCCTCCACTTT	CASSLKGGATIYHNSPLHF
TRBD1	15	TRBJ2-1	few	TRBV10-3	TGTGCCATCAGTGAGAGGGCAGGGGGCGGCCATGAGCAGTTCTTC	CAISERAGGGHEQFF
NA	15	TRBJ1-1	NA	TRBV6-5	TGTGCCAGCAGCCCCGCATGGGGGGCAGGGACTGAAGCTTTCTTT	CASSPAWGAGTEAFF
TRBD1	15	TRBJ2-5	many	TRBV6-5	TGTGCCAGCAGTTTATTCCGGACAGGGGATTACGCCCAGTACTTC	CASSLFRTGDYAQYF
NA	11	TRBJ1-1	NA	TRBV29-1	TGCAGCGGGACGGTGAACACTGAAGCTTTCTTT	CSGTVNTEAFF
TRBD1	16	TRBJ1-6	NA	TRBV7-2	TGTGCCAGCAGCCTACGTAGAGACAGGGGTAATTCACCCCTCCACTTT	CASSLRRDRGNSPLHF
TRBD1	16	TRBJ2-3	NA	TRBV4-3	TGCGCCAGCAGCCAAGTTGAGACAGGGGGCCCCGATACGCAGTATTTT	CASSQVETGGPDTQYF
NA	13	TRBJ1-1	many	TRBV2	TGTGCCAGCAGATTCGATGACGGAACTGAAGCTTTCTTT	CASRFDDGTEAFF
NA	13	TRBJ2-2	few	TRBV12-3/TRBV12-4	TGTGCCAGCACCGACCAGGCGACCGGGGAGCTGTTTTTT	CASTDQATGELFF
TRBD1	14	TRBJ1-4	many	TRBV28	TGTGCCAGCAGTTTGGGACAGGGTGATGAAAAACTGTTTTTT	CASSLGQGDEKLFF
TRBD1	12	TRBJ2-7	few	TRBV29-1	TGCAGCGCCGGACAGGGGATCTACGAGCAGTACTTC	CSAGQGIYEQYF
TRBD1	13	TRBJ2-7	many	TRBV28	TGTGCCAGCAGCCGGGACAGTTCCTACGAGCAGTACTTC	CASSRDSSYEQYF
NA	13	TRBJ1-1	NA	TRBV2	TGTGCCAGCAGTGAGCAGGACAGCCGTGAAGCTTTCTTT	CASSEQDSREAFF
NA	12	TRBJ2-1	many	TRBV29-1	TGCAGCGTTGTCACTGGGGCAGGTGAGCAGTTCTTC	CSVVTGAGEQFF
NA	14	TRBJ2-3	many	TRBV10-3	TGTGCCATCAGGGAACGGTGGGGCACAGATACGCAGTATTTT	CAIRERWGTDTQYF
NA	15	TRBJ2-6	NA	TRBV18	TGTGCCAGCTCACCAGGACACTCTGGGGCCAACGTCCTGACTTTC	CASSPGHSGANVLTF
TRBD1	18	TRBJ1-6	few	TRBV6-1	TGTGCCAGCAGTGCCACCGGACAGGGCGGGTCCTATAATTCACCCCTCCACTTT	CASSATGQGGSYNSPLHF
TRBD2	13	TRBJ2-3	NA	TRBV20-1	TGCAGTGCTCGGACTAGCGGCACAGATACGCAGTATTTT	CSARTSGTDTQYF
NA	14	TRBJ1-1	NA	TRBV7-9	TGTGCCAGCAGCTTAAACAGGGTTCCCTATGAAGCTTTCTTT	CASSLNRVPYEAFF
TRBD1	13	TRBJ1-1	NA	TRBV2	TGTGCCAGTCGACCACAGGGGCGAACTGAAGCTTTCTTT	CASRPQGRTEAFF
NA	13	TRBJ1-1	few	TRBV2	TGTGCCAGCAGGCGACAGGAGTACACTGAAGCTTTCTTT	CASRRQEYTEAFF
NA	14	TRBJ1-1	NA	TRBV9	TGTGCCAGCAGCGTCGACCTAGAGGTGGCTGAAGCTTTCTTT	CASSVDLEVAEAFF
TRBD1	14	TRBJ2-3	many	TRBV4-2	TGTGCCAGCAGCCAGACAGGGAGCACAGATACGCAGTATTTT	CASSQTGSTDTQYF
TRBD1	15	TRBJ1-5	many	TRBV6-5	TGTGCCAGCAGCCGCGGGACAGTGGGCAATCAGCCCCAGCATTTT	CASSRGTVGNQPQHF
NA	15	TRBJ1-1	many	TRBV4-1	TGCGCCAGCAGCCCTCAGGAGGGGTTGAACACTGAAGCTTTCTTT	CASSPQEGLNTEAFF
NA	14	TRBJ1-5	NA	TRBV4-2	TGTGCCAGCAGCCCGAATAATTTCGATCAGCCCCAGCATTTT	CASSPNNFDQPQHF
NA	14	TRBJ2-1	few	TRBV27	TGTGCCAGCAGTTTATATCAGAGTTACAATGAGCAGTTCTTC	CASSLYQSYNEQFF
TRBD1	14	TRBJ1-1	many	TRBV7-9	TGTGCCAGCAGCTTAACACAGGGGTACACTGAAGCTTTCTTT	CASSLTQGYTEAFF
NA	13	TRBJ1-2	many	TRBV2	TGTGCCAGCACAGGAAGCGTGGGCTATGGCTACACCTTC	CASTGSVGYGYTF
NA	16	TRBJ2-1	many	TRBV7-2	TGTGCCAGCAGCTTATCCGGGGCCAGCTCCTACAATGAGCAGTTCTTC	CASSLSGASSYNEQFF
TRBD1	15	TRBJ2-7	few	TRBV3-1	TGTGCCAGCAGCTCGACAGGGGAGGTGCCCTACGAGCAGTACTTC	CASSSTGEVPYEQYF
NA	19	TRBJ1-3	NA	TRBV20-1	TGCAGTGCTAGAGATCCCAGGTCTCACACATCGTCGTCTGGAAACACCATATATTTT	CSARDPRSHTSSSGNTIYF
NA	14	TRBJ2-3	NA	TRBV7-9	TGTGCCAGCAGCAAGGGGGGCGCGGGAGATACGCAGTATTTT	CASSKGGAGDTQYF